Listed below are T cell receptor beta chains from one sample, sequenced in a study of CD8+ T cells in alopecia areata. Profiled with immunoSEQ multiplex PCR; TCRdb holds only in-frame clones, not every one. The sample includes around 190,000 clones, roughly 60% of them seen just once. The sample was CD4+ T cells sorted from blood, taken at week 24, from a patient treated with tofacitinib. Receptors were obtained from a human donor with alopecia areata. Both conserved end residues are part of each CDR3. The order of the fields is V gene, J gene, D gene, CDR3 protein. The D gene is left open where the match is weak.

V gene: TRBV10-3
J gene: TRBJ2-7
D gene: TRBD2
CDR3 protein: CASYPVLAGGPMPLEQYF

V gene: TRBV7-2
J gene: TRBJ2-7
D gene: TRBD1
CDR3 protein: CASSTGGWYEQYF

V gene: TRBV4-3
J gene: TRBJ2-3
D gene: NA
CDR3 protein: CASSQWTLTDTQYF

V gene: TRBV21-1
J gene: TRBJ1-2
D gene: NA
CDR3 protein: CASSKVDLLYWYGYTF

V gene: TRBV29-1
J gene: TRBJ1-2
D gene: NA
CDR3 protein: CSVEKGSSPGYGYTF

V gene: TRBV29-1
J gene: TRBJ1-1
D gene: NA
CDR3 protein: CSVMNTEAFF

V gene: TRBV10-3
J gene: TRBJ2-1
D gene: NA
CDR3 protein: CAISPRDEQFF

V gene: TRBV30
J gene: TRBJ1-5
D gene: NA
CDR3 protein: CAWSVGPNQPQHF

V gene: TRBV4-3
J gene: TRBJ2-7
D gene: TRBD1
CDR3 protein: CASSQYPGQGTYEQYF

V gene: TRBV15
J gene: TRBJ1-2
D gene: TRBD1
CDR3 protein: CATSRVGQGKGYTF

V gene: TRBV15
J gene: TRBJ1-4
D gene: NA
CDR3 protein: CATSGESRGKLFF

V gene: TRBV6-5
J gene: TRBJ2-7
D gene: NA
CDR3 protein: CASSYSSLVADEQYF

V gene: TRBV12-5
J gene: TRBJ1-1
D gene: NA
CDR3 protein: CASGLLASGAFF

V gene: TRBV11-2
J gene: TRBJ1-2
D gene: TRBD1
CDR3 protein: CASSLDHARGVAYGYTF

V gene: TRBV5-1
J gene: TRBJ1-3
D gene: NA
CDR3 protein: CASKPQGSGNTIYF

V gene: TRBV30
J gene: TRBJ1-1
D gene: NA
CDR3 protein: CAWSVRRLTEAFF

V gene: TRBV5-6
J gene: TRBJ2-5
D gene: NA
CDR3 protein: CASSLRRQPRADF

V gene: TRBV4-1
J gene: TRBJ1-4
D gene: TRBD1
CDR3 protein: CASSQGPGQTNEKLFF

V gene: TRBV5-1
J gene: TRBJ2-3
D gene: NA
CDR3 protein: CASSWSGSATDTQYF

V gene: TRBV25-1
J gene: TRBJ1-1
D gene: NA
CDR3 protein: CASSDSGGGTEAFF

V gene: TRBV27
J gene: TRBJ2-1
D gene: TRBD2
CDR3 protein: CASKRGSSYNEQFF

V gene: TRBV7-9
J gene: TRBJ2-1
D gene: NA
CDR3 protein: CASSSGLEQFF

V gene: TRBV4-3
J gene: TRBJ2-2
D gene: NA
CDR3 protein: CASSRGRQYTGELFF

V gene: TRBV5-5
J gene: TRBJ2-1
D gene: TRBD2
CDR3 protein: CASSRDGGGVYNEQFF

V gene: TRBV11-1
J gene: TRBJ1-2
D gene: NA
CDR3 protein: CASSSPKTDFYGYTF

V gene: TRBV9
J gene: TRBJ1-2
D gene: NA
CDR3 protein: CASSAQGHDGYTF

V gene: TRBV11-2
J gene: TRBJ1-1
D gene: NA
CDR3 protein: CASSRGEIGEAFF

V gene: TRBV7-8
J gene: TRBJ1-2
D gene: NA
CDR3 protein: CASSSAGGPANYGYTF

V gene: TRBV25-1
J gene: TRBJ1-1
D gene: NA
CDR3 protein: CASEGHPNTEAFF

V gene: TRBV29-1
J gene: TRBJ2-5
D gene: NA
CDR3 protein: CSVGVGVWETQYF

V gene: TRBV6-5
J gene: TRBJ2-5
D gene: TRBD2
CDR3 protein: CASSFGGGAAETQYF

V gene: TRBV9
J gene: TRBJ1-5
D gene: NA
CDR3 protein: CASSVALGDNQPQHF

V gene: TRBV23-1
J gene: TRBJ2-3
D gene: NA
CDR3 protein: CASSRDNTDTQYF

V gene: TRBV7-2
J gene: TRBJ2-1
D gene: NA
CDR3 protein: CASSRGGDSLNEQFF